What follows are 3 T cell receptor beta chains derived from one specimen sequenced in a study of OX40 agonist ivuxolimab in advanced cancers. Clones were read by immunoSEQ multiplex PCR, and TCRdb kept only the in-frame ones, dropping some. The table includes about 98,000 clones, around 90% detected once. The sequenced sample was CD4+ or CD8+ T cells sorted from blood, obtained in a trial of the OX40 agonist ivuxolimab. The receptors derive from an adult with an advanced solid tumor such as melanoma, head and neck, liver or kidney cancer.

On this clone: The same CDR3 also results from other DNA sequences found in this sample. This chain connects TRBV18 to TRBJ1-5; D not certain. Germline V gives CDR1 KGHSH, CDR2 LQKENI. Trimming stripped 3 bases from V and 7 bases from J, with 13 bases between. The length of the CDR3 is 14 residues. The CDR3 is CASSPPGGNQPQHF. CDR3 DNA sequence: TGTGCCAGCTCACCTCCGGGAGGAAACCAGCCCCAGCATTTT.

The rearrangement uses TRBV4-3 and TRBJ2-2, with D hard to call. The CDR3 length is 12 residues. Per germline, CDR1 LGHNA and CDR2 YSLEER. The V gene lost 4 bases and the J gene lost 5 bases, with 5 bases spanning the gap. The CDR3 loop reads CASSPSTGELFF. CDR3 in DNA: TGCGCCAGCAGCCCATCTACCGGGGAGCTGTTTTTT.

The V call is TRBV2, the J call TRBJ1-4, with D perhaps TRBD1 (5 bases). Germline V lookup: CDR1 SNHLY, CDR2 FYNNEI. V dropped 3 bases and J dropped 10 bases, with 15 bases sitting between them. The CDR3 spans 14 residues. The CDR3 bases are TGTGCCAGCAGTGATGGGACGCGAGTTGGAAAACTGTTTTTT. This codes for CASSDGTRVGKLFF.